Presented here are 12 T cell receptor beta chains from one specimen sequenced in a study of control samples from healthy donors and cancer patients. Libraries were prepared by immunoSEQ multiplex PCR; TCRdb keeps only in-frame clonotypes and omits some of them. The table has about 92,000 clones, approximately 82% seen once. The sample was blood. The receptors shown here come from a woman aged 60-75 years in good health.

The chain couples TRBV11-2 to TRBJ2-1, with D tentatively TRBD1 (6 bases). The V gene lost 6 bases and the J gene lost 12 bases, with 15 bases spanning the gap. The CDR3 length is 12 residues. Germline V lookup: CDR1 SGHAT, CDR2 FQNNGV. CDR3 sequence (DNA): TGTGCCAGCAGTCGAGAGGGGGATTTGCAGTTCTTC. Translating it yields CASSREGDLQFF.

The rearrangement joins TRBV11-2 to TRBJ2-3; TRBD2 might be the D (6 bases). The CDR3 runs to 15 residues. The ends were cut back, 1 base at V and 1 base at J, with 9 bases in the middle. Germline-derived CDR1 and CDR2 are SGHAT and FQNNGV. The CDR3 here is CASSLVGSGTDTQYF. The CDR3 DNA is TGTGCCAGCAGCTTAGTCGGGAGTGGCACAGATACGCAGTATTTT.

The chain carries TRBV3-1 (or the pseudogene TRBV3-2) and TRBJ2-2; D possibly corresponds to TRBD2 (5 bases). Per germline, CDR1 LGHDT and CDR2 YNNKEL (reference sequence). V gave up 1 base and J gave up 2 bases, with 14 bases separating them. The CDR3 spans 17 residues. The DNA for the CDR3 is TGTGCCAGCAGCCAAGTATTGGGGTCGGGAAACACCGGGGAGCTGTTTTTT. It translates to CASSQVLGSGNTGELFF.

The gene calls are TRBV29-1 and TRBJ2-7, with 7 nucleotides matching TRBD1. The CDR3 extends over 12 amino acids. Germline values: CDR1 SQVTM, CDR2 ANQGSEA. Unmatched junction bases numbered 4, after V lost 8 bases and J lost 0 bases. CDR3: CSTWDSSYEQYF. The DNA for the CDR3 is TGCAGCACCTGGGACAGCTCCTACGAGCAGTACTTC.

This clone appeared a single time. V is TRBV6-5 and J is TRBJ1-4; TRBD1 agrees at 7 bases. Germline-derived CDR1 and CDR2 are MNHEY and SVGAGI. This CDR3 contains 15 residues. Trimming at V came to 6 bases and at J to 4 bases, leaving 8 bases not matched to a gene. The CDR3, as DNA: TGTGCCAGCAGATGGACAGGAGCTTTTAATGAAAAACTGTTTTTT. This encodes CASRWTGAFNEKLFF.

V usage is TRBV19 and J usage is TRBJ1-1; D unresolved. The CDR3 extends over 17 amino acids. From germline, CDR1 is LNHDA and CDR2 SQIVND (reference sequence). Trimming cost V 5 bases and J 2 bases, with 21 bases left between them. For the CDR3, the DNA is TGTGCCAGTAGTCTCGCTATCCAACAGAGACCCAACACTGAAGCTTTCTTT. Encoded protein: CASSLAIQQRPNTEAFF.

The chain combines TRBV7-9 with TRBJ1-5, with 7 bases lining up with TRBD1. The ends lost 1 base at V and 3 bases at J; junction bases unmatched: 3. Germline V gene sequence: CDR1 SEHNR, CDR2 FQNEAQ (reference sequence). This CDR3 is built from 15 residues. CDR3 coding DNA: TGTGCCAGCAGCTTAGTGGGACAGCTCAATCAGCCCCAGCATTTT. Its translation: CASSLVGQLNQPQHF.

V gene TRBV5-8 combines with J gene TRBJ1-2, with D unclear. The CDR3 loop spans 14 amino acids. V was clipped by 1 base and J by 0 bases, with 7 bases between them. CDR1 and CDR2 (germline): SGHTS, YDEGEE. CDR3 loop: CASSLSGANYGYTF. The CDR3 DNA is TGTGCCAGCAGCTTGTCTGGGGCTAACTATGGCTACACCTTC.

This clone was counted once. The V and J genes are TRBV6-5 and TRBJ1-5; D is undetermined. Germline V gives CDR1 MNHEY, CDR2 SVGAGI. The CDR3 runs to 11 residues. V lost 6 bases and J 7 bases, leaving 7 bases between the germline ends. Here the CDR3 reads CASSQVQPQHF. The DNA for the CDR3 is TGTGCCAGCAGCCAGGTCCAGCCCCAGCATTTT.

This sequence joins TRBV21-1 and TRBJ2-7; the D segment call TRBD2 is taken from the table without a DNA check. TRBV21-1 is reported as a pseudogene. The CDR3 runs 15 residues. The CDR3 sequence: CASIKGTSGAYEQYF. The DNA of the CDR3 is TGTGCCAGCATCAAAGGGACTAGCGGAGCCTACGAGCAGTACTTC.

This clone has just a few counts. This chain connects TRBV20-1 to TRBJ2-7; D unresolved. Trimming removed 5 bases from V and 1 base from J, with 6 bases in between. Germline values: CDR1 DFQATT, CDR2 SNEGSKA (reference sequence). This CDR3 spans 11 amino acids. The CDR3 sequence is CSAPYSYEQYF. The CDR3 bases are TGCAGTGCTCCATATTCCTACGAGCAGTACTTC.

In the case of this clone: The same CDR3 can be traced to other DNA sequences in this sample. This rearrangement joins TRBV18 to TRBJ1-1; D is undetermined. Trimming shortened V by 3 bases and J by 1 base, and 9 bases separated the two germline ends. The CDR3 runs to 14 residues. The germline V gene encodes CDR1 KGHSH and CDR2 LQKENI. This CDR3 is CASSPVSRNTEAFF. The CDR3 coding sequence is TGTGCCAGCTCACCTGTGTCCAGGAACACTGAAGCTTTCTTT.